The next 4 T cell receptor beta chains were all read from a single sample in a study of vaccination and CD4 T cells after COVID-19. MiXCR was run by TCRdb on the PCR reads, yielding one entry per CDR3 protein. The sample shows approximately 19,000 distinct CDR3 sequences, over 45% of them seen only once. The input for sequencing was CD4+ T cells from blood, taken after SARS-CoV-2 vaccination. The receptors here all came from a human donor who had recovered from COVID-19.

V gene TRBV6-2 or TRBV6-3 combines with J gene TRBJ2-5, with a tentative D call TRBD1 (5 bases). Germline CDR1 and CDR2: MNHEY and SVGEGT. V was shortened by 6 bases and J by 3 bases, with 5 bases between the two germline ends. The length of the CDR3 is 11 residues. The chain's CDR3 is CASRTEETQYF. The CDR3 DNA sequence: TGTGCCAGCAGGACAGAAGAGACCCAGTACTTC.

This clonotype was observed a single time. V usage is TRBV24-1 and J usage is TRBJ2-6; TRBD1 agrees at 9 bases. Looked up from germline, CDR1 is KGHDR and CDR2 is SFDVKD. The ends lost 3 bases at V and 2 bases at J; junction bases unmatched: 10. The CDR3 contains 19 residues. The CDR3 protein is CATSDGPGQGRAGANVLTF. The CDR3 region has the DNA TGTGCCACCAGTGATGGACCGGGACAGGGAAGGGCTGGGGCCAACGTCCTGACTTTC.

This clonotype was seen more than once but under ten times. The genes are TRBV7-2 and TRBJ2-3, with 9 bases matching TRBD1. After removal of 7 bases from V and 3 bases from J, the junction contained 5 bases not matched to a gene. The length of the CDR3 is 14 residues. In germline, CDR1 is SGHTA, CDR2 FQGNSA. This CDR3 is CASTPGQGTDTQYF. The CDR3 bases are TGTGCCAGCACCCCGGGACAGGGAACAGATACGCAGTATTTT.

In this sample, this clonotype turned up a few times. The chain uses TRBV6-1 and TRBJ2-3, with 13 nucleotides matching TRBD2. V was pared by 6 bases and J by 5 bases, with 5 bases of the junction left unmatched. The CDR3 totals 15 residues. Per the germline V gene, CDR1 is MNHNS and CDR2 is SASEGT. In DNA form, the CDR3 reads TGTGCCAGCAGCCGACTAGCGGGAGGAGGAGATACGCAGTATTTT. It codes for CASSRLAGGGDTQYF.